This T cell receptor (beta chain) came from a study of cytomegalovirus exposure and HLA in healthy donors. Study outcomes and limitations: In a later analysis, HLA-C alleles had the fewest associated TCRs, DRB1 alleles the most. A previous analysis found most TCR beta V segments productive roughly 87% or roughly 30% of the time. Likely technical artifact: a cluster of highly shared sequence variants.

Primers included in the PCR were 60 Vbeta and 13 Jbeta primers. Assay used: immunoSEQ multiplex PCR; TCRdb lists only in-frame clones, some missing. The sample lists tens of thousands of clones, less than 85% occurring once. This clone was recorded only once. Its antigen is not identified. The source material was PBMCs. This clonotype was obtained from a woman aged 18-29 years in good health and CMV-seropositive.

This CDR3 reads CASSSGLAGVLDTQYF. The CDR3 DNA is TGTGCCAGCAGTTCGGGACTAGCGGGAGTGTTAGATACGCAGTATTTT. The chain has TRBV27 and TRBJ2-3, with TRBD2 identical over 14 bases. Germline assignment: CDR1 MNHEY and CDR2 SMNVEV (reference sequence). CDR3 length equals 16 residues. V shed 4 bases and J 5 bases; nucleotides not matched to a gene: 5.